The entry below describes one T cell receptor beta chain. Its recognized antigen is unknown. Base quality data are lacking; no much larger clone is found one base away. Library generation was performed with PCR. Sequencing instrument: Illumina HiSeq 2500. Molecular barcoding was employed in the preparation of TCR libraries, with unique molecular identifiers being used to normalize TCRbeta repertoire quantification. The public reads were reanalyzed by TCRdb: fastp trimming at Q25, MiXCR alignment, in-frame beta chains only. Every entry covers one CDR3 protein and lists the most common genes and DNA from its rows. The table for this sample lists fewer than 750,000 distinct CDR3 sequences; about 23% of them were counted only once. The ten largest clones add up to around 14% of the sample. These data come from a study of T-cell reconstitution after alpha-beta-depleted transplantation in children (dated by TCRdb to about 2016). A note on the overall study: The study quantitatively tracked T-cell immune reconstitution after TCRalphabeta/CD19-depleted allogeneic hematopoietic cell transplantation in children using TCR repertoire profiling.

The paper's findings and limits, for the study overall: The apparently early alphabetaT-cell count recovery about two months after transplant was reportedly dependent on only several hundred rapidly expanded clones derived from non-depleted graft cells. Over the following months the frequencies of hyperexpanded clones went down, and after one year T-cell counts and TCRbeta diversity were mostly credited to newly produced T cells. In some patients, the high TCRbeta diversity seen at day 60 was put down to recipient T cells and intrathymic progenitors that had survived conditioning.

V ends up 5 bases short and J 5 bases short, with an unmatched junction base count of 9. From the cysteine through the phenylalanine, the CDR3 covers 15 amino acids. Only CDR3 DNA is held: 45 bases, read in frame from base 1. According to the germline V gene, CDR1 reads SGHVT and CDR2 reads SQSDAQ. This specimen's treatment or condition label, per the study, means: allogeneic hematopoietic cell transplantation with graft depleted of TCRalphabeta T cells and CD19 B cells. Transplant recipients were children who received TCRalphabeta/CD19-depleted allogeneic hematopoietic cell grafts. The chain links TRBV7-4 with TRBJ2-5, and 9 junctional nucleotides match TRBD1. The sequencing here drew on PBMCs, mostly from graft donor cells, taken 360 days after TCRalphabeta/CD19-depleted stem cell transplant. The source is a boy less than two years old who had a stem cell transplant for acute myeloid leukemia, so the T cells may come from the graft donor. CDR3 protein: CASSPASTGGETQYF. In nucleotides, the sequence is TGTGCCAGCAGCCCGGCGTCGACAGGGGGTGAGACCCAGTACTTC.